These 21 T cell receptor beta chains were all obtained from the same sample, sequenced in a study of T-cell reconstitution after alpha-beta-depleted transplantation in children. Library preparation (for TCRbeta) was performed with unique molecular identifiers. TCRdb re-called the PCR reads with MiXCR, one entry per CDR3 protein. The table has some 200,000 distinct CDR3 sequences, roughly 7.1% seen once. The specimen was PBMCs, collected before TCRalphabeta/CD19-depleted stem cell transplant. These receptors all stem from a boy aged 2 to 10 with acute lymphoblastic leukemia, due to receive a stem cell transplant.

This clonotype came up a few times. This rearrangement joins TRBV12-3 or TRBV12-4 to TRBJ1-4, with a possible D match to TRBD1 (6 bases). The CDR3 loop spans 15 amino acids. The V end lost 6 bases, the J end lost 6 bases, and 17 bases lay between the germline ends. CDR3 in DNA: TGTGCCAGCAGACACATGGGGGGGCTAGATGAAAAACTGTTTTTT. Translating it yields CASRHMGGLDEKLFF.

Ten or more counts support this clonotype. The V gene is TRBV7-8, the J gene TRBJ1-5; D is unresolved. CDR1 is SGHVS, CDR2 FQNEAQ, per germline. V was clipped by 1 base and J by 7 bases, with 8 bases between them. The CDR3 loop spans 13 amino acids. DNA for the CDR3: TGTGCCAGCAGCTTAGTAAAGGAGCAGCCCCAGCATTTT. Its protein product is CASSLVKEQPQHF.

Details on this clonotype: A much larger clonotype is one base distant, so this may be a read error. The chain combines TRBV7-8 with TRBJ2-2; 8 bases fit TRBD1. CDR3 size: 16 residues. Germline V gives CDR1 SGHVS, CDR2 FQNEAQ. CDR3 in DNA: TGTGCCAGCAGCAAGACAGGGGTGATAGGCACCAGGGAGCTGTTTTTT. Protein product: CASSKTGVIGTRELFF.

This clonotype was detected ten times or more. The J gene is TRBJ2-3, the V gene TRBV18, with 9 bases fitting TRBD1. Germline V gene data show CDR1 as KGHSH and CDR2 as LQKENI. Trimming at V came to 2 bases and at J to 5 bases, leaving 2 bases not matched to a gene. The CDR3 covers 14 residues. The CDR3 bases are TGTGCCAGCTCACCAGAGACAGGGGGAGATACGCAGTATTTT. Residues: CASSPETGGDTQYF.

The chain has TRBV5-1 and TRBJ2-2; 13 nucleotides align to TRBD2. CDR1 is SGHRS and CDR2 is YFSETQ in the germline V gene. Trimming took 6 bases from V and 0 from J; bases not matched to a gene: 8. CDR3 length: 18 amino acids. Here the CDR3 DNA reads TGCGCCAGCACTAGACTAGCGGGGGGAGTCGCGAACACCGGGGAGCTGTTTTTT. It codes for CASTRLAGGVANTGELFF.

The chain is built from TRBV18 and TRBJ2-5; possibly TRBD2 for D (7 bases). CDR1 and CDR2 (germline): KGHSH, LQKENI. V lost 2 bases, J lost 4 bases, and 11 bases lay in between. This CDR3 spans 14 amino acids. For the CDR3, the DNA is TGTGCCAGCTCACCAGACGCGGGGGCAGAGACCCAGTACTTC. This encodes CASSPDAGAETQYF.

At least ten counts were recorded for this clonotype. The chain employs TRBV2 and TRBJ2-3, with 7 bases lining up with TRBD1. Germline V gene sequence: CDR1 SNHLY, CDR2 FYNNEI. This CDR3 has 15 residues. The J segment lost 0 bases and the V segment lost 5 bases, leaving 5 bases of the junction unmatched. The CDR3 loop reads CASSNGTVSTDTQYF. The CDR3 region has the DNA TGTGCCAGCAGTAATGGGACAGTTAGCACAGATACGCAGTATTTT.

This clonotype was counted at least ten times. This chain uses TRBV10-3 with TRBJ1-5, with a possible D match to TRBD1 (6 bases). V dropped 4 bases and J dropped 3 bases, with 19 bases sitting between them. The CDR3 covers 17 residues. Germline V gene lookup returns CDR1 ENHRY and CDR2 SYGVKD. CDR3: CAISGTGMRGNNQPQHF. The CDR3 DNA reads TGTGCCATCAGTGGCACAGGGATGCGTGGGAACAATCAGCCCCAGCATTTT.

This clonotype was observed at least ten times. In DNA, the CDR3 is TGTGCCAGCAGCCCATACCAAGAGACCCAGTACTTC. Translation: CASSPYQETQYF. The gene calls are TRBV7-2 and TRBJ2-5; D is unclear. The germline V gene has CDR1 SGHTA and CDR2 FQGNSA. The CDR3 is 12 amino acids. Trimming took 5 bases from V and 0 from J, leaving 4 bases between them. The full variable domain, rest sourced from reference TRBV7-2 and TRBJ2-5, is GAGVSQSPSNKVTEKGKDVELRCDPISGHTALYWYRQSLGQGLEFLIYFQGNSAPDKSGLPSDRFSAERTGGSVSTLTIQRTQQEDSAVYLCASSPYQETQYFGPGTRLLVL.

The CDR3 loop reads CASSLGPTGNTEAFF. In DNA form, the CDR3 reads TGTGCCAGCAGCTTGGGCCCCACAGGGAACACTGAAGCTTTCTTT. The V call is TRBV5-5, the J call TRBJ1-1, with D possibly TRBD1 on 5 matching bases. The V gene lost 0 bases and the J gene lost 1 base, with 10 bases spanning the gap. CDR1 SGHKS and CDR2 YYEKEE come from the germline V gene (reference sequence). The CDR3 is 15 amino acids.

In its sample, this clonotype was seen many times. J is TRBJ1-1 and V is TRBV28, with a tentative D call TRBD1 (6 bases). There are 14 residues in the CDR3. Trimming cost V 7 bases and J 11 bases, with 23 bases left between them. CDR1 is MDHEN and CDR2 is SYDVKM in the germline V gene. The CDR3 DNA follows: TGTGCCAGCACCAGAAGACAGGTTCAGTTTTCGGCTTTCTTT. Protein: CASTRRQVQFSAFF.

There are many counts of this clonotype. This chain joins TRBV7-6 and TRBJ2-7; 11 bases match TRBD2. With V trimmed by 5 bases and J by 0 bases, 3 bases remained unmatched. The CDR3 covers 15 residues. Germline CDR1 and CDR2: SGHVS and FNYEAQ. The CDR3 nucleotides are TGTGCCAGCAGCAGAGGACTAGCGGGCTCCTACGAGCAGTACTTC. This encodes CASSRGLAGSYEQYF. Together with reference TRBV7-6 and TRBJ2-7, the CDR3 gives the full variable domain: GAGVSQSPRYKVTKRGQDVALRCDPISGHVSLYWYRQALGQGPEFLTYFNYEAQQDKSGLPNDRFSAERPEGSISTLTIQRTEQRDSAMYRCASSRGLAGSYEQYFGPGTRLTVT.

This clonotype has a count of ten or more. The gene calls are TRBV11-1 and TRBJ2-5; no reliable D call. Trimming pared 5 bases from V and 7 bases from J, leaving 8 bases between. The V gene's germline CDR1 is SGHAT and CDR2 FQDESV (reference sequence). CDR3 length: 11 residues. The CDR3 bases are TGTGCCAGCAGCCTACGAGGGACCCAGTACTTC. Amino acids: CASSLRGTQYF.

In its sample, this clonotype was seen many times. The chain employs TRBV5-1 and TRBJ2-4; 10 positions agree with TRBD2. Germline V gene data show CDR1 as SGHRS and CDR2 as YFSETQ. The CDR3 has 16 residues. The junction had 19 bases not matched to a gene; V was cut back by 4 bases and J by 15 bases. DNA for the CDR3: TGCGCCAGCAGCCTCGGGACTAGCGAGATTAGAGCGGTTTGGTACTTC. It specifies CASSLGTSEIRAVWYF.

This clonotype has a count of ten or more. The gene calls are TRBV9 and TRBJ2-1; TRBD1 is a possible D gene (6 bases). Germline V gene sequence: CDR1 SGDLS, CDR2 YYNGEE. The ends were cut back, 0 bases at V and 0 bases at J, with 7 bases in the middle. The CDR3 is 15 residues long. In nucleotides, the CDR3 is TGTGCCAGCAGCGTAGAGGACAGCTCCTACAATGAGCAGTTCTTC. Translating gives CASSVEDSSYNEQFF.

This clonotype came up a few times. V is TRBV28 and J is TRBJ1-2, with D tentatively TRBD1 (6 bases). The germline V gene encodes CDR1 MDHEN and CDR2 SYDVKM. Trimming shortened V by 5 bases and J by 3 bases, and 13 bases separated the two germline ends. There are 14 residues in the CDR3. The CDR3 region is CASSPYRDDYGYTF. The DNA for the CDR3 is TGTGCCAGCAGTCCGTACAGGGATGACTATGGCTACACCTTC.

The chain links TRBV24-1 to TRBJ2-3; 9 nucleotides match TRBD1. CDR3 size: 17 residues. Germline V gene lookup returns CDR1 KGHDR and CDR2 SFDVKD. This CDR3 is CGASDRAPGQGVGTQYF. CDR3 in DNA: TGTGGGGCCAGTGATCGCGCCCCGGGACAGGGAGTCGGTACGCAGTATTTT.

This clonotype showed up many times. This chain links TRBV28 with TRBJ1-2; maybe TRBD1 (6 bases). The CDR3 spans 14 residues. The germline V gene encodes CDR1 MDHEN and CDR2 SYDVKM. The V gene lost 1 base and the J gene lost 8 bases, with 14 bases spanning the gap. Here the CDR3 reads CASSLSPGTSGYTF. The CDR3 nucleotides read TGTGCCAGCAGTTTATCACCCGGGACATCCGGCTACACCTTC.

At least ten counts were recorded for this clonotype. The chain combines TRBV7-2 with TRBJ2-3; TRBD2 agrees at 16 bases. Trimming cost V 5 bases and J 4 bases; bases outside gene matches: 6. CDR3 length equals 17 residues. CDR1 SGHTA and CDR2 FQGNSA come from the germline V gene. The CDR3 sequence is CASSPGLAGGPPDTQYF. CDR3 nucleotide sequence: TGTGCCAGCAGCCCGGGACTAGCGGGAGGGCCCCCAGATACGCAGTATTTT.

This clonotype has at least ten counts. The chain combines TRBV5-1 with TRBJ2-1, with D perhaps matching TRBD1 (5 bases). The CDR3 has 12 residues. Germline-derived CDR1 and CDR2 are SGHRS and YFSETQ. Trimming took 0 bases from V and 10 from J, leaving 8 bases between them. The CDR3 DNA reads TGCGCCAGCAGCTTGGTCAGGGTCGAGCAGTTCTTC. It translates to CASSLVRVEQFF.

V gene TRBV6-2 or TRBV6-3 combines with J gene TRBJ2-1, with a tentative D call TRBD2 (6 bases). Germline CDR1 and CDR2: MNHEY and SVGEGT. This CDR3 has 17 residues. V gave up 6 bases and J gave up 5 bases, with 23 bases separating them. CDR3 sequence reads: CASSPFHRGWEDNEQFF. CDR3 in DNA: TGTGCCAGCAGCCCATTCCATCGCGGATGGGAGGACAATGAGCAGTTCTTC.